A selection of T cell receptor beta chains follows, all from one sample in a study of control samples from healthy donors and cancer patients. Using immunoSEQ multiplex PCR, the repertoire was profiled, and TCRdb retains in-frame clones only, with some absent. The sample lists 65,000 to 80,000 clones, 80% to 90% occurring once. The sequencing input was PBMCs. These receptor sequences come from a woman between 55 and 75 years old with head and neck cancer. Each CDR3 is given with its conserved first and last residue.

j_gene	v_gene	CDR3aa
TRBJ2-2	TRBV2	CESGLAGPTGELFF
TRBJ1-1	TRBV5-8	CASSLANTEAFF
TRBJ2-3	TRBV5-1	CASSLAPGAGDTDTQYF
TRBJ1-1	TRBV7-2	CASSLVLGKNTEAFF
TRBJ2-3	TRBV19	CASSIVSGADTQYF
TRBJ2-1	TRBV4-1	CASSQPGLKNYNEQFF
TRBJ2-7	TRBV30	CAWSAGLAREQYF
TRBJ2-5	TRBV6-2/TRBV6-3	CASSYGTSGLGETQYF
TRBJ1-3	TRBV6-1	CASSERQEIIYF
TRBJ2-2	TRBV9	CASSVYVGELFF
TRBJ2-1	TRBV2	CASSASGYNNEQFF
TRBJ2-7	TRBV3-1/TRBV3-2	CASSHRTSGSPYEQYF
TRBJ2-7	TRBV28	CASGTGAYEQYF
TRBJ2-1	TRBV9	CASSAPGLAPSNEQFF
TRBJ1-5	TRBV3-1/TRBV3-2	CASSQDRNQPQHF
TRBJ1-2	TRBV5-1	CASSLEVGNYGYTF